This is a list of T cell receptor beta chains from one sample in a study of CD8 T cells in Susac syndrome. TCRdb fed the immunoSEQ multiplex PCR reads into MiXCR, producing one record per CDR3 protein. The table includes about 150,000 distinct CDR3 sequences, about 96% detected once. The material sequenced was CD4+ T cells from PBMCs. The receptors originated from a human donor with Susac syndrome. CDR3s include the opening cysteine and the closing phenylalanine or tryptophan. Clone size is shown for a subset of rows, as once, few, many or a class of expanded clone.

v_call,j_call,clone_size,cdr3_aa
TRBV7-9,TRBJ2-4,.,CASSPGHRNIQYF
TRBV27,TRBJ1-1,.,CASSFAGLNTEAFF
TRBV3-1,TRBJ2-7,.,CASSHRLLVAEQYF
TRBV28,TRBJ1-5,.,CASSDADRGSNQPQHF
TRBV7-2,TRBJ2-1,.,CASSSSGRVVPFF
TRBV7-2,TRBJ2-1,.,CASSLVVDRDNEQFF
TRBV18,TRBJ2-5,.,CASSQFQETQYF
TRBV29-1,TRBJ2-1,.,CSVVLAGVSEQFF
TRBV21-1,TRBJ2-6,.,CASSPHFKGRASGPQSGANVLTF
TRBV5-1,TRBJ2-1,.,CASSSGQGGDEQFF
TRBV11-3,TRBJ2-7,once,CASSPGQGNDRQYF
TRBV28,TRBJ2-3,.,CATLGWGDTQYF
TRBV6-6,TRBJ2-4,.,CASSYGHSNIQYF
TRBV9,TRBJ2-3,.,CASSGRQGRKTDTQYF
TRBV24-1,TRBJ2-2,.,CATERTGNTGELFF
TRBV15,TRBJ2-3,.,CATRTGDRATDTQYF
TRBV3-1,TRBJ1-5,.,CASSLVPGGQPQHF
TRBV30,TRBJ1-2,.,CAWRPQGGSHGYTF
TRBV9,TRBJ2-5,.,CASSVDMTSRETQYF
TRBV2,TRBJ2-1,.,CASMGLGFNEQFF
TRBV11-1,TRBJ2-1,.,CASSLDGTGAFF
TRBV2,TRBJ1-2,.,CATSPAGYGYTF
TRBV30,TRBJ2-7,.,CAWSHYYEQYF